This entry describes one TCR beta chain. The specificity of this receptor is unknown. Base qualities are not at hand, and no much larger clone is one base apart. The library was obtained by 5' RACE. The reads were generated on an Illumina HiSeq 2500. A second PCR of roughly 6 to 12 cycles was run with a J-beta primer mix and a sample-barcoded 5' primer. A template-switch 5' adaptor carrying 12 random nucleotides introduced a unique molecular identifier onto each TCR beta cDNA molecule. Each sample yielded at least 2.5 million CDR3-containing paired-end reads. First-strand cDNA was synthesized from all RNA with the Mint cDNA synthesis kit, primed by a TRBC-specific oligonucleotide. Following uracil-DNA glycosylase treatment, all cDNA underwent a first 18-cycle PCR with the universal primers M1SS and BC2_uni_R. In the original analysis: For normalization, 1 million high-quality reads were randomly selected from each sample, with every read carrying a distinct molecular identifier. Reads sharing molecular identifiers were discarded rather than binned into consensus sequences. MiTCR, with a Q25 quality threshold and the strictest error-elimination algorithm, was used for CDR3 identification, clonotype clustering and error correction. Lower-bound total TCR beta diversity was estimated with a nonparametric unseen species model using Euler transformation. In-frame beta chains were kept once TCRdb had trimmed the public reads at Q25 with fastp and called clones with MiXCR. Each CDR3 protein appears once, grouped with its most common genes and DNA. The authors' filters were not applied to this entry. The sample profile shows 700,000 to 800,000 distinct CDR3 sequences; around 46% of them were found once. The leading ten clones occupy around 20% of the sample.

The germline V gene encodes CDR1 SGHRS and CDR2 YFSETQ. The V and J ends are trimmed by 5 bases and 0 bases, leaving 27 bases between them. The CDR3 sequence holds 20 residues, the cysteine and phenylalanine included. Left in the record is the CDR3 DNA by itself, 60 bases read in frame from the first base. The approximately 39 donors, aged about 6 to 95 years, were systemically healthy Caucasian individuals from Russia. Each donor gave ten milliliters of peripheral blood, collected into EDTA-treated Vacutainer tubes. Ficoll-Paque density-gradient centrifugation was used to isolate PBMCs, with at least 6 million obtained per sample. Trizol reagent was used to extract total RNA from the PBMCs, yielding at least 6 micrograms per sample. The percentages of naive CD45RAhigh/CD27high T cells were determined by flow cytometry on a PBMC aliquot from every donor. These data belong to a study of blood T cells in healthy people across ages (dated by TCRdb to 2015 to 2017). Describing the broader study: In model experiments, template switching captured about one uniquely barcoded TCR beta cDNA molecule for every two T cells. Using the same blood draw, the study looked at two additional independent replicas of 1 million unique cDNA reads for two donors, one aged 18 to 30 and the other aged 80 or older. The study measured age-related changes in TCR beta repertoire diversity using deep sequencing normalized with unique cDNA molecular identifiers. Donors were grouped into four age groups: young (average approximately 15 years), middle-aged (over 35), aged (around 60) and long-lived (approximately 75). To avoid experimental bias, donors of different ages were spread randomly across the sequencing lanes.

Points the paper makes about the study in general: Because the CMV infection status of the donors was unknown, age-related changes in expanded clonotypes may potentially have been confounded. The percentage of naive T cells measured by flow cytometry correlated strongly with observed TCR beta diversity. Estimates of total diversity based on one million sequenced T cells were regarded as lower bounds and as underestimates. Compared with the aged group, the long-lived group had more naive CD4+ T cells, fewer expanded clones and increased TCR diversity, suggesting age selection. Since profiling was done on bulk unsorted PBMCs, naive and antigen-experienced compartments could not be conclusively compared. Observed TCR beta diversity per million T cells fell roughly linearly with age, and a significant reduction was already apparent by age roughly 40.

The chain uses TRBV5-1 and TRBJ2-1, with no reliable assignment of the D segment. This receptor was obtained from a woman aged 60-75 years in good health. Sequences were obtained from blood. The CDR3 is CASRTVEKFTGLRSYNEQFF. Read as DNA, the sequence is TGCGCCAGCAGAACCGTAGAGAAATTTACCGGGCTCCGCTCCTACAATGAGCAGTTCTTC. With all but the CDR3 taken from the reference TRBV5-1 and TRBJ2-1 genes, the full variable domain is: KAGVTQTPRYLIKTRGQQVTLSCSPISGHRSVSWYQQTPGQGLQFLFEYFSETQRNKGNFPGRFSGRQFSNSRSEMNVSTLELGDSALYLCASRTVEKFTGLRSYNEQFFGPGTRLTVL.